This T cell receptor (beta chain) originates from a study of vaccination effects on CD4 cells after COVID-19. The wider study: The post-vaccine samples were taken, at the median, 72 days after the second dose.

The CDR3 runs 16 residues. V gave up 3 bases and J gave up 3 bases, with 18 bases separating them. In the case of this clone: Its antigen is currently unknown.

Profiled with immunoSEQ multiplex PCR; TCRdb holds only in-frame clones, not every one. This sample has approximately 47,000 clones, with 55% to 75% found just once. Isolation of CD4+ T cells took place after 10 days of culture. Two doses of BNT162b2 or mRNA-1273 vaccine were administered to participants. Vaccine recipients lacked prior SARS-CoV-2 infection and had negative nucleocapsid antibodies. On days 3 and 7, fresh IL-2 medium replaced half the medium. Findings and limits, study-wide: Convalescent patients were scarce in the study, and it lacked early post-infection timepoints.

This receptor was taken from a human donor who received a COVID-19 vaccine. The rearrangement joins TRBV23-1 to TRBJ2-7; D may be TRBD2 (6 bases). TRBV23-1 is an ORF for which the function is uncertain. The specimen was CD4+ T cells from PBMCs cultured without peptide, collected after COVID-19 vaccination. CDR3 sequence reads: CASSHPSAIVLYEQYF. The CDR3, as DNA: TGCGCCAGCAGTCATCCTAGCGCCATCGTACTCTACGAGCAGTACTTC.